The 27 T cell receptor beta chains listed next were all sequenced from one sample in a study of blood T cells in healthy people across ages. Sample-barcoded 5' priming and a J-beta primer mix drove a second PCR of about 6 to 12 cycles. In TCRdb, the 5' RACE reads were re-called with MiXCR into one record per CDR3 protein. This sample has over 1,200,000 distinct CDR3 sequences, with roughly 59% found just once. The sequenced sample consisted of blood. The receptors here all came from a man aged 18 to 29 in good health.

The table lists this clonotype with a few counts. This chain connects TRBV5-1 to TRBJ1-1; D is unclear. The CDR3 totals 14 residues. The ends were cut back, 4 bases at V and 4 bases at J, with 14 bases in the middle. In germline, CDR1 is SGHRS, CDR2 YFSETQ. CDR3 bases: TGCGCCAGCAGCATCGGACGGCTGGGCACTGAAGCTTTCTTT. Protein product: CASSIGRLGTEAFF.

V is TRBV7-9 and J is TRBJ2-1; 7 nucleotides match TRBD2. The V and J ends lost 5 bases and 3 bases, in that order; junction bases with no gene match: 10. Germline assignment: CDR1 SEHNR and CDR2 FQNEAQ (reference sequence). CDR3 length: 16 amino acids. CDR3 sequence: CASSPVRGVYYNEQFF. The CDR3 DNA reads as TGTGCCAGCAGCCCTGTACGGGGGGTGTACTACAATGAGCAGTTCTTC.

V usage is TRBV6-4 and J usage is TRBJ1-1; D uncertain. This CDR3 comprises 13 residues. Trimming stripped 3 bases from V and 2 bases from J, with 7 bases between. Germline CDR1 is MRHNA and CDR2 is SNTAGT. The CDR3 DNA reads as TGTGCCAGCAGTGAGACTTTTAACACTGAAGCTTTCTTT. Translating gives CASSETFNTEAFF.

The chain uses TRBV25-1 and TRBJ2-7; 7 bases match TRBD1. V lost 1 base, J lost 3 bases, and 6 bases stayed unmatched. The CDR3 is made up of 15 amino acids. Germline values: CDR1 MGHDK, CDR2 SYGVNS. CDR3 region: CASSESETGNYEQYF. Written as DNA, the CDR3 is TGTGCCAGCAGTGAATCGGAGACAGGGAACTACGAGCAGTACTTC.

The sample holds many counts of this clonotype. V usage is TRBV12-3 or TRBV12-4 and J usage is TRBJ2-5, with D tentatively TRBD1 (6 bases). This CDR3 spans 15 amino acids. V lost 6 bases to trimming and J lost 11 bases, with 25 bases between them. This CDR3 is CASRWLQGLYNEQYF. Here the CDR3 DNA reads TGTGCCAGCAGGTGGCTTCAGGGGCTTTACAATGAGCAGTACTTC.

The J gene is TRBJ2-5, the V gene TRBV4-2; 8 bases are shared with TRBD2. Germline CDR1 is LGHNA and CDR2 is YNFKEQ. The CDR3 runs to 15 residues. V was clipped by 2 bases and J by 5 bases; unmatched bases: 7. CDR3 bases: TGTGCCAGCAGCCAACCGAGCGGGGGTGGGGAGACCCAGTACTTC. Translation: CASSQPSGGGETQYF.

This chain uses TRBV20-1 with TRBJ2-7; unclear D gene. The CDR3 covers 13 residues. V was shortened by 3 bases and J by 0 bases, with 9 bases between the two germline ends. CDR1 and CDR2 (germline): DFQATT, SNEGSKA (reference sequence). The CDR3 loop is CSASSEPSYEQYF. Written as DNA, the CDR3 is TGCAGTGCTAGTTCGGAGCCCTCCTACGAGCAGTACTTC.

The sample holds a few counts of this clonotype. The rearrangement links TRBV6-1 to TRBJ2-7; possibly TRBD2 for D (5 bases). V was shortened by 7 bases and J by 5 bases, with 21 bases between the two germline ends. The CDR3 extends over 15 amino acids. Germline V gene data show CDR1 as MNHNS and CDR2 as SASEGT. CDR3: CASTRGWPLSDEQYF. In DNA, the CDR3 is TGTGCCAGCACCCGCGGGTGGCCCCTGAGCGACGAGCAGTACTTC.

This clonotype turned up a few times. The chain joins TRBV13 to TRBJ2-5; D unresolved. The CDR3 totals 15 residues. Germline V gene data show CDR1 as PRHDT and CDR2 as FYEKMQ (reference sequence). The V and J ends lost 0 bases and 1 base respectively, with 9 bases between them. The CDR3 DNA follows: TGTGCCAGCAGCTTAGGCCTAGATCGCCAAGAGACCCAGTACTTC. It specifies CASSLGLDRQETQYF.

Here the CDR3 reads CATSRGVYGYTF. DNA for the CDR3: TGTGCCACGTCCAGAGGGGTCTATGGCTACACCTTC. The genes are TRBV10-3 and TRBJ1-2; weak D call: TRBD1 (5 bases). The CDR3 extends over 12 amino acids. V lost 10 bases and J lost 4, with 13 bases in between. The germline V gene has CDR1 ENHRY and CDR2 SYGVKD.

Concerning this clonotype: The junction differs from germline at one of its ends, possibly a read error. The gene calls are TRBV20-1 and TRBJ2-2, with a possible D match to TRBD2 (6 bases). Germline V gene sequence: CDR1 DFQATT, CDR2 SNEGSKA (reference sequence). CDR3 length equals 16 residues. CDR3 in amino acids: CSATPRGRRGTGKLFF. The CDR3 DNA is TGCAGTGCCACACCCCGGGGGAGGAGAGGTACCGGGAAGCTGTTTTTT.

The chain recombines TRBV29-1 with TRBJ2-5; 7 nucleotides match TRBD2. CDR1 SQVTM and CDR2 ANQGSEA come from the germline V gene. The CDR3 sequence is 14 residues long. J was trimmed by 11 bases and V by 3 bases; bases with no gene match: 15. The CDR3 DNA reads TGCAGCGTTGATCGAGCGGGGAGTGGCAATGAGCAGTACTTC. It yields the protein CSVDRAGSGNEQYF. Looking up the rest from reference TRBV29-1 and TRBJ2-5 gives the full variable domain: SAVISQKPSRDICQRGTSLTIQCQVDSQVTMMFWYRQQPGQSLTLIATANQGSEATYESGFVIDKFPISRPNLTFSTLTVSNMSPEDSSIYLCSVDRAGSGNEQYFGPGTRLLVL.

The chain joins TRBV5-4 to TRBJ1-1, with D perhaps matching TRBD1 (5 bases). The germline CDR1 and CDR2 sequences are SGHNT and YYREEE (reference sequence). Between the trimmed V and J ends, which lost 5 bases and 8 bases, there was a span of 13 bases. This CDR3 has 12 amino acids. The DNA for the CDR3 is TGTGCCAGCAGAACGACACCAGGGGAAGCTTTCTTT. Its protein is CASRTTPGEAFF.

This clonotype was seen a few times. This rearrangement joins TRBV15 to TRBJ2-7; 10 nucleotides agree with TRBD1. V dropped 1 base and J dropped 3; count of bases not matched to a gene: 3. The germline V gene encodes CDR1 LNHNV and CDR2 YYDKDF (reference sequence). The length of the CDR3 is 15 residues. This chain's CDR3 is CATSRGQGANYEQYF. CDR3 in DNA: TGTGCCACCAGCAGAGGACAGGGGGCGAACTACGAGCAGTACTTC.

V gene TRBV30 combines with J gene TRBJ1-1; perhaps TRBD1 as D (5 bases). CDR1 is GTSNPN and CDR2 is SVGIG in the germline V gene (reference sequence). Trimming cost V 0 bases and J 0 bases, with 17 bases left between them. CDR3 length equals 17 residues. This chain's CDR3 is CAWSVLRGGRMNTEAFF. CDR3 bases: TGTGCCTGGAGTGTTCTTCGCGGGGGACGGATGAACACTGAAGCTTTCTTT. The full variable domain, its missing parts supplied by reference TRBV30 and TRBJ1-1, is SQTIHQWPATLVQPVGSPLSLECTVEGTSNPNLYWYRQAAGRGLQLLFYSVGIGQISSEVPQNLSASRPQDRQFILSSKKLLLSDSGFYLCAWSVLRGGRMNTEAFFGQGTRLTVV.

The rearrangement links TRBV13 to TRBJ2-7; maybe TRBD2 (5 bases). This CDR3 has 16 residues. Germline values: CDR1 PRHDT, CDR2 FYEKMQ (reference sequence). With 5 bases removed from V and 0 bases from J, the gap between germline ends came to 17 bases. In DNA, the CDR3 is TGTGCCAGCAGCCCTAGCCGGACGGCGAACTCCTACGAGCAGTACTTC. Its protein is CASSPSRTANSYEQYF.

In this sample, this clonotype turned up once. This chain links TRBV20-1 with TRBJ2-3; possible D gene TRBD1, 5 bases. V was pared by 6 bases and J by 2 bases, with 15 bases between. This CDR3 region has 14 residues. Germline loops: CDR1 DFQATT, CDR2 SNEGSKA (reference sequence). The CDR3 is CSAPNQGTTDTQYF. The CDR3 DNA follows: TGCAGTGCCCCCAACCAGGGAACCACAGATACGCAGTATTTT.

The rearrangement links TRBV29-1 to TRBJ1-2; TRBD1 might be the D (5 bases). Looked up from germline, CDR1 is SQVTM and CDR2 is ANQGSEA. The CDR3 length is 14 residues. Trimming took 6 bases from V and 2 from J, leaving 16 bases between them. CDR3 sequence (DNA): TGCAGCGTGGCCACAGGTCCCTCCAACTATGGCTACACCTTC. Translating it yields CSVATGPSNYGYTF.

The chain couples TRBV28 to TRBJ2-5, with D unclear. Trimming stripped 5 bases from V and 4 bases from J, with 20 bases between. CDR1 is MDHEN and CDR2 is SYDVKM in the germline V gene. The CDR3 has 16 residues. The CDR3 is CASSIMTVHRRETQYF. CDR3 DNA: TGTGCCAGCAGTATTATGACCGTCCACAGAAGAGAGACCCAGTACTTC.

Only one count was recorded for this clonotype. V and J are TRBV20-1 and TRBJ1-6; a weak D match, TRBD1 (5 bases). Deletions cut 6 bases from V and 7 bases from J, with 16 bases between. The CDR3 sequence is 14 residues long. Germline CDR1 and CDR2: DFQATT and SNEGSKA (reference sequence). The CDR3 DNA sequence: TGCAGTGCCACGGGACGGAGAAGAAATTCACCCCTCCACTTT. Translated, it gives CSATGRRRNSPLHF.

CDR3 loop: CSARVRGAPSFDEQFF. The CDR3 DNA sequence: TGCAGTGCTAGAGTTCGGGGGGCCCCTTCGTTTGATGAGCAGTTCTTC. The chain carries TRBV20-1 and TRBJ2-1; weak D call: TRBD2 (7 bases). The length of the CDR3 is 16 residues. V lost 1 base and J 8 bases, leaving 21 bases between the germline ends. Germline assignment: CDR1 DFQATT and CDR2 SNEGSKA (reference sequence).

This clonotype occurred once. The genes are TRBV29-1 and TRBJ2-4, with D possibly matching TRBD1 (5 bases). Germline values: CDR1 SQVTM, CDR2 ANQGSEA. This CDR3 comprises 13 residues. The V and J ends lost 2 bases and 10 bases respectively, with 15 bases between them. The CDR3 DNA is TGCAGCGTTGAAAAAGAAGGGGTAAAAATTCAGTACTTC. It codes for CSVEKEGVKIQYF.

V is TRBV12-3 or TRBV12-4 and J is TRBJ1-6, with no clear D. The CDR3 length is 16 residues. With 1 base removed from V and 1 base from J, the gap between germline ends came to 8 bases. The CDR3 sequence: CASSLGPVSYNSPLHF. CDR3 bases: TGTGCCAGCAGTTTAGGTCCGGTATCCTATAATTCACCCCTCCACTTT.

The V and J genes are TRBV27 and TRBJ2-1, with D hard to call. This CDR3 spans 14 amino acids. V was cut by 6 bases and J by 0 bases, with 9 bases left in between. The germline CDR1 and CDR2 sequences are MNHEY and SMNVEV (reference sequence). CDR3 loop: CASRVVSSYNEQFF. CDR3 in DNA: TGTGCCAGCAGAGTAGTCAGCTCCTACAATGAGCAGTTCTTC.

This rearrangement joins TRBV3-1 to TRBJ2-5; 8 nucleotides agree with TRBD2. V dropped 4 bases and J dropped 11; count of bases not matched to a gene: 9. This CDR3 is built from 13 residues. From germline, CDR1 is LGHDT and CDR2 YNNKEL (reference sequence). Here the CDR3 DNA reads TGTGCCAGCAGCCTTCAGAGGGCTAGCGGGCAGTACTTC. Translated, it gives CASSLQRASGQYF.

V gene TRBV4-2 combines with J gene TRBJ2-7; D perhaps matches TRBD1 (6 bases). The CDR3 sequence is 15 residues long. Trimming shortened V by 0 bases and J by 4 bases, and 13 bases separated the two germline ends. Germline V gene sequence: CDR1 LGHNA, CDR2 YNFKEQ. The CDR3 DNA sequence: TGTGCCAGCAGCCAAGAAACGACAGGAGAGTACGAGCAGTACTTC. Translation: CASSQETTGEYEQYF.

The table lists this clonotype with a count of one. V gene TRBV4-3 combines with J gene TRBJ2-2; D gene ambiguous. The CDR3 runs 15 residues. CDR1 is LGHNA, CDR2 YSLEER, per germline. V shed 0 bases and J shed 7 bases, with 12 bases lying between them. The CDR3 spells CASSQEGSAVGELFF. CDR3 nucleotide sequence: TGCGCCAGCAGCCAAGAAGGTTCGGCGGTCGGGGAGCTGTTTTTT.